This T cell receptor (beta chain) emerged from a study of spatial heterogeneity in lung cancer. Study-wide results and limits: In tumors, expanded intratumoral alpha and beta TCR counts tracked mutation counts.

TCRdb reprocessed the 5' RACE reads via MiXCR and lists one record per CDR3 protein. The sample records some 2,000 distinct CDR3 sequences, approximately 11% being singletons. The germline V and J ends were trimmed by 8 bases and 6 bases, with 16 bases remaining between them. The CDR3 contains 13 residues. Germline loops: CDR1 ENHRY, CDR2 SYGVKD. As for time point: sample taken at primary tumor resection. The study sequenced unsorted whole RNA from tumor, nontumor lung or frozen PBMC. Points on this clonotype: The target antigen is unknown.

This chain connects TRBV10-3 to TRBJ1-2; possibly TRBD1 for D (6 bases). This specimen consisted of lung tumor tissue, obtained at surgery. The sequence derives from a female donor with early-stage non-small cell lung cancer. CDR3 sequence (DNA): TGTGCCATCGGACGGACAGCAGAAAATGGCTACACCTTC. Its translation: CAIGRTAENGYTF.